This note documents a single TCR beta chain sequence. The target antigen is unknown. These data originate in a study of cytomegalovirus exposure and HLA in healthy donors. Broader study findings: Further analysis, carried out later, found HLA-associated TCR beta chains more clonally expanded than equally common other chains. Most TCR sequences showed up rarely, but some public TCRs showed up in many donors. As was reported, the HLA-A and HLA-B alleles of most subjects were accurately predicted from TCR beta sequences.

The PCR was carried out with 60 Vbeta primers and 13 Jbeta primers. Profiling relied on immunoSEQ multiplex PCR, and the TCRdb table lists in-frame clones only, not all of them. This sample has 80,000 to 130,000 clones, with 65% to 90% found just once. V was trimmed by 5 bases and J by 6 bases, leaving 9 bases between them. This CDR3 region has 12 residues. Looked up from germline, CDR1 is SEHNR and CDR2 is FQNEAQ (reference sequence). The clonotype originates from a woman younger than 30 in good health and CMV-seronegative. The rearrangement uses TRBV7-9 and TRBJ2-3; D is unclear. The material sequenced was PBMCs. The CDR3 spells CASSQSRDTQYF. The CDR3 DNA reads as TGTGCCAGCAGCCAATCCCGGGATACGCAGTATTTT. Filled out from reference TRBV7-9 and TRBJ2-3, the complete variable domain reads DTGVSQNPRHKITKRGQNVTFRCDPISEHNRLYWYRQTLGQGPEFLTYFQNEAQLEKSRLLSDRFSAERPKGSFSTLEIQRTEQGDSAMYLCASSQSRDTQYFGPGTRLTVL.